The 23 T cell receptor beta chains listed next were all sequenced from one sample in a study of tumor and adjacent non-tumor tissue in lung cancer. The template was RNA from unsorted bulk tissue. The library came from three nested PCR rounds adapted from ARM-PCR protocols. Using its own MiXCR run on the multiplex PCR reads, TCRdb lists one record per CDR3 protein. The repertoire includes 71,000 or so distinct CDR3 sequences, over 80% of them detected once, and less than 15% sits in the top ten. The sequencing sample was made of lung tumor tissue. Receptors were obtained from a woman in her 50s with non-small cell lung cancer.

Remarks on this clonotype: Compared with germline, one end of the junction differs, possibly owing to a read error. This rearrangement joins TRBV20-1 to TRBJ2-7; 12 nucleotides line up with TRBD2. This CDR3 region has 15 residues. Germline loops: CDR1 DFQATT, CDR2 SNEGSKA (reference sequence). Here the CDR3 DNA reads TGCAGCGCTAGAGACCGACTAGCGGGGGTAGGGGAGAAGTACTTC. This translates into CSARDRLAGVGEKYF.

To note about this clonotype: A junction boundary mismatches the germline segment, possibly from a read error. The chain employs TRBV7-9 and TRBJ2-3; 7 bases match TRBD1. Germline loops: CDR1 SEHNR, CDR2 FQNEAQ (reference sequence). CDR3 size: 15 residues. The CDR3 sequence is CVSSLYQGGTDTQYF. In nucleotides, the CDR3 is TGTGTCAGCAGCTTATACCAGGGGGGCACAGATACGCAGTATTTT.

The CDR3 reads CASSQYVQETQYF. DNA for the CDR3: TGTGCCAGCAGCCAATACGTGCAAGAGACCCAGTACTTC. The J gene is TRBJ2-5, the V gene TRBV14, with no clear D. This CDR3 has 13 amino acids. Germline CDR1 and CDR2: SGHDN and FVKESK. V was shortened by 2 bases and J by 2 bases, with 6 bases between the two germline ends.

As concerns this clonotype: The conserved final phenylalanine or tryptophan is absent from the CDR3, which likely points to a read error. This rearrangement joins TRBV6-6 to TRBJ2-1; D is unresolved. The germline CDR1 and CDR2 sequences are MNHNY and SVGAGI (reference sequence). The CDR3 runs to 14 residues. Trimming shortened V by 7 bases and J by 0 bases, and 10 bases separated the two germline ends. The chain's CDR3 is CASIMVSSYNEQFL. In nucleotides, the CDR3 is TGTGCCAGCATTATGGTGAGCTCCTACAATGAGCAGTTCTTA.

At least ten counts were recorded for this clonotype. The chain is built from TRBV28 and TRBJ2-7, with 9 bases lining up with TRBD1. With 6 bases clipped from V and 3 bases from J, the junction kept 9 bases outside the gene matches. Per the germline V gene, CDR1 is MDHEN and CDR2 is SYDVKM. The length of the CDR3 is 15 residues. The CDR3 DNA is TGTGCCAGCAGCGGCGGGGGACAGGGCAACTACGAGCAGTACTTC. Translated, it gives CASSGGGQGNYEQYF.

The V gene is TRBV6-6, the J gene TRBJ2-7, with 9 bases that match TRBD2. The junction had 12 bases not matched to a gene; V was cut back by 9 bases and J by 3 bases. Germline-derived CDR1 and CDR2 are MNHNY and SVGAGI (reference sequence). This CDR3 has 15 residues. The CDR3: CASCYSSTSGYEQYF. CDR3 nucleotide sequence: TGTGCCAGTTGTTACTCGTCGACTAGCGGCTACGAGCAGTACTTC.

About this clonotype itself: A read error may produce the germline difference seen at one junction end. The genes are TRBV29-1 and TRBJ1-3, with no clear D. CDR3 length: 11 amino acids. In germline, CDR1 is SQVTM, CDR2 ANQGSEA. The CDR3 loop is CSAISGNTIYF. CDR3 coding DNA: TGCAGCGCTATCTCTGGAAACACTATATATTTT.

In regard to this clonotype: This CDR3 fails to terminate in the conserved phenylalanine or tryptophan, so it likely reflects a read error. The DNA is left out, because the CDR3 cannot be placed on it with certainty; the CDR3 is given as TCRdb lists it. CDR3 sequence: CAISEHTGGGEKLFL. V and J are TRBV10-3 and TRBJ1-4; the table gives TRBD1 as D, unverified against the DNA. Per the germline V gene, CDR1 is ENHRY and CDR2 is SYGVKD. The CDR3 spans 15 amino acids, including both terminal residues.

As regards this clonotype: One junction end does not reproduce the germline sequence, and a read error may be involved. The V and J genes are TRBV4-1 and TRBJ1-4; TRBD1 matches at 7 bases. CDR3 length: 15 residues. In germline, CDR1 is MGHRA, CDR2 YSYEKL. This CDR3 is CASSLSGTVAEKLIF. The CDR3 DNA reads TGCGCCAGCAGCCTCTCCGGGACAGTGGCTGAAAAGCTGATTTTT.

The chain joins TRBV5-1 to TRBJ1-5; TRBD1 is a possible D gene (6 bases). Germline V gene data show CDR1 as SGHRS and CDR2 as YFSETQ. Deletions cut 0 bases from V and 4 bases from J, with 8 bases between. The CDR3 covers 14 residues. The CDR3 here is CASSLGQENQPQHF. Written as DNA, the CDR3 is TGCGCCAGCAGCTTGGGACAGGAAAATCAGCCCCAGCATTTT.

Remarks on this clonotype: At one end, the junction sequence differs from germline, possibly due to a read error. The CDR3 coding sequence is TGTGCCAGTCGTCCGAGCGTGAGGAGATACAATGAGCCGTTCTTC. Translated: CASRPSVRRYNEPFF. The chain is built from TRBV5-6 and TRBJ2-1; D gene ambiguous. The CDR3 has 15 amino acids. Germline V gene data show CDR1 as SGHDT and CDR2 as YYEEEE.

This chain uses TRBV6-1 with TRBJ1-3; D is uncertain. There are 16 residues in the CDR3. V shed 2 bases and J shed 0 bases, with 11 bases lying between them. CDR1 is MNHNS and CDR2 is SASEGT in the germline V gene. The CDR3 coding sequence is TGTGCCAGCAGTGAACTAACATCTGGCTCTGGAAACACCATATATTTT. Translation gives CASSELTSGSGNTIYF.

The gene calls are TRBV20-1 and TRBJ2-2; D is tentatively TRBD1 or TRBD2 (5 bases each). CDR3 length equals 13 residues. The germline V gene encodes CDR1 DFQATT and CDR2 SNEGSKA (reference sequence). V was clipped by 6 bases and J by 8 bases, with 16 bases between them. The CDR3 region has the DNA TGCAGTGCCGCCAGGGAGCAAGGTGGGGAGCTGTTTTTT. Translation gives CSAAREQGGELFF.

As concerns this clonotype: One junction end does not reproduce the germline sequence, and a read error may be involved. This chain uses TRBV4-2 with TRBJ2-5; D is unresolved. CDR1 and CDR2 from the germline V gene are LGHNA and YNFKEQ. This CDR3 contains 15 residues. DNA of the CDR3: TGTACCAGCAGCCAAGTCCTCGGTAGGGAAGAGACCCAGTACTTC. Its protein product is CTSSQVLGREETQYF.

A remark on this clonotype: A read error may produce the germline difference seen at one junction end. The chain joins TRBV6-2 or TRBV6-3 to TRBJ2-7, with 8 bases matching TRBD2. Germline assignment: CDR1 MNHEY and CDR2 SVGEGT. The CDR3 has 14 amino acids. The CDR3 DNA reads TGTGCCAGCAGTTATGGCAGCGGGAGTGACGAGCGGTACTTC. This gives the protein CASSYGSGSDERYF.

Points on this clonotype: One junction end disagrees with the germline gene, perhaps due to a read error. The rearrangement links TRBV5-1 to TRBJ2-2; D unresolved. Germline V lookup: CDR1 SGHRS, CDR2 YFSETQ. The CDR3 runs 16 residues. The DNA of the CDR3 is TGCACCAGCAGCCCGGAGCCCGGATCGAACACCGGGGAGCTGTTTTTT. Protein product: CTSSPEPGSNTGELFF.

In the case of this clonotype: An end of the junction does not agree with germline; a read error may underlie this. The chain couples TRBV29-1 to TRBJ1-2; no clear D gene. Looked up from germline, CDR1 is SQVTM and CDR2 is ANQGSEA. CDR3 length: 11 amino acids. CDR3 region: CSVVLDHGYTF. CDR3 sequence (DNA): TGTAGCGTTGTTCTGGACCATGGCTACACCTTC.

This clonotype was counted once. One end of the junction does not line up with germline, which may come from a read error. The chain couples TRBV7-8 to TRBJ2-6, with D possibly matching TRBD1 (6 bases). Germline V gene sequence: CDR1 SGHVS, CDR2 FQNEAQ. The CDR3 spans 17 residues. The chain's CDR3 is CASSPNTGLSGANVLTF. The CDR3 nucleotides are TGTGCCAGCAGCCCCAATACAGGGTTGTCTGGGGCCAATGTCCTGACTTTC.

The sample holds a few counts of this clonotype. The rearrangement joins TRBV25-1 to TRBJ1-1; tentative D call: TRBD1 (5 bases). The V gene's germline CDR1 is MGHDK and CDR2 SYGVNS. Trimming took 4 bases from V and 1 from J, leaving 10 bases between them. The CDR3 spans 14 residues. The CDR3 region is CASSASTGNTEAFF. CDR3 bases: TGTGCCAGCAGTGCGTCCACAGGGAACACTGAAGCTTTCTTT.

Worth noting for this clonotype: Here the CDR3 omits its conserved ending phenylalanine or tryptophan, so a read error is the likely source. The chain links TRBV5-4 to TRBJ2-7; 7 bases are a match to TRBD1. Looked up from germline, CDR1 is SGHNT and CDR2 is YYREEE (reference sequence). The CDR3 extends over 15 amino acids. V was pared by 2 bases and J by 2 bases, with 7 bases of the junction left unmatched. CDR3 protein: CASSFRDRGPYEQYL. The CDR3 DNA sequence: TGTGCCAGCAGCTTTAGGGATAGGGGGCCCTACGAGCAGTACCTC.

The CDR3 is CACIYSTNGSYEQYF. The CDR3 nucleotides read TGTGCCTGCATTTATTCGACTAACGGGAGTTACGAGCAGTACTTC. V and J are TRBV6-6 and TRBJ2-7; D might be TRBD2 (6 bases). CDR1 and CDR2 (germline): MNHNY, SVGAGI (reference sequence). Between the trimmed V and J ends, which lost 11 bases and 4 bases, there was a span of 24 bases. The CDR3 covers 15 residues.

The chain has TRBV14 and TRBJ2-2; no clear D gene. Germline CDR1 is SGHDN and CDR2 is FVKESK. V shed 6 bases and J shed 2 bases, with 10 bases lying between them. The CDR3 consists of 14 residues. As DNA, the CDR3 is TGTGCCAGCAGACGGCTAGTTAACACCGGGGAGCTGTTTTTT. Its translation is CASRRLVNTGELFF.

The chain joins TRBV20-1 to TRBJ2-2; D gene uncertain. Germline CDR1 reads DFQATT; CDR2 reads SNEGSKA (reference sequence). Trimming left V 2 bases short and J 14 bases short, with 24 bases between. The CDR3 is 15 amino acids. CDR3 nucleotide sequence: TGCAGTGCTAGATCCTCGACATGGATCACCGGCGACCTGTTTTTT. This translates into CSARSSTWITGDLFF.